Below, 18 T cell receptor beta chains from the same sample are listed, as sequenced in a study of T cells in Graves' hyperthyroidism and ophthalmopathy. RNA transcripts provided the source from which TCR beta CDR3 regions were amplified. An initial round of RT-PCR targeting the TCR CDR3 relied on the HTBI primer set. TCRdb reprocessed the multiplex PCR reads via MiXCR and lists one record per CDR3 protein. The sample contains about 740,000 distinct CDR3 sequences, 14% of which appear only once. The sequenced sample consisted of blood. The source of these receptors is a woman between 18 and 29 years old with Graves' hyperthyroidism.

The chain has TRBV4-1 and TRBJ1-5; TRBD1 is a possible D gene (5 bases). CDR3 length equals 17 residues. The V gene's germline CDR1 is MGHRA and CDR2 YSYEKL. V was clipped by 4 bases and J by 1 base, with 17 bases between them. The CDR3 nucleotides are TGCGCCAGCAGCCCCGGGACCGGGATTTTGAGCAATCAGCCCCAGCATTTT. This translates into CASSPGTGILSNQPQHF.

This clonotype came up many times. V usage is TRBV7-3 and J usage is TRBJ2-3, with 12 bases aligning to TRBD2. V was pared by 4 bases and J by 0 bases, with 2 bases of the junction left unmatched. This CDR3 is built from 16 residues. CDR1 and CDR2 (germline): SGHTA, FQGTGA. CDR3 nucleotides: TGTGCCAGCAGCTCCCTAGCGGGAGGGAGCACAGATACGCAGTATTTT. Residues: CASSSLAGGSTDTQYF.

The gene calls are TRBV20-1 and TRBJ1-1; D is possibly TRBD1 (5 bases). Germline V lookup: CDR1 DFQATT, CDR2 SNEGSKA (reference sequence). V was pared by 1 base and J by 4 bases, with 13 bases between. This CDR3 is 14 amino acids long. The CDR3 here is CSARGGGGITEAFF. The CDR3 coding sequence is TGCAGTGCTAGAGGCGGGGGGGGGATCACTGAAGCTTTCTTT.

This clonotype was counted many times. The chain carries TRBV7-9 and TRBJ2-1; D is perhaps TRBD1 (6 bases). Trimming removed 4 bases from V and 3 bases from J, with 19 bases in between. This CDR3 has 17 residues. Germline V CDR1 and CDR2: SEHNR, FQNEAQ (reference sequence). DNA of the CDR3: TGTGCCAGCAGCTCAACTCCGGGCAGGGGAAACTACAATGAGCAGTTCTTC. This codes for CASSSTPGRGNYNEQFF.

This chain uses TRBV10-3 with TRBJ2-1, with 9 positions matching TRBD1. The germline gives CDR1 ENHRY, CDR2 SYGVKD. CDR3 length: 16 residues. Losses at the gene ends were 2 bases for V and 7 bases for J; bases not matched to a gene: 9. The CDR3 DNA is TGTGCCATCAGTGAGAGGGGCGGGACAGGGAAAAATGAGCAGTTCTTC. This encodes CAISERGGTGKNEQFF.

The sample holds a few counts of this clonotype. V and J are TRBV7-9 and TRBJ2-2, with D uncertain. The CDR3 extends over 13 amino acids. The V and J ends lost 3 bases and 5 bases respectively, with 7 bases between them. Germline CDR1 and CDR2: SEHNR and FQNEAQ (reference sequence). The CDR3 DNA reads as TGTGCCAGCAGCTTTGCGGAAACCGGGGAGCTGTTTTTT. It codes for CASSFAETGELFF.

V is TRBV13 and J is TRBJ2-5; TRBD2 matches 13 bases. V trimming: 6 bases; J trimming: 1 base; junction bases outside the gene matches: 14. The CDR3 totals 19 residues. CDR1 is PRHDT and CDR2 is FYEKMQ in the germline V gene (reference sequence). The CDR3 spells CASSPEGLAGVLGQETQYF. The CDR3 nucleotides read TGTGCCAGCAGTCCGGAAGGACTAGCGGGAGTTTTGGGCCAAGAGACCCAGTACTTC.

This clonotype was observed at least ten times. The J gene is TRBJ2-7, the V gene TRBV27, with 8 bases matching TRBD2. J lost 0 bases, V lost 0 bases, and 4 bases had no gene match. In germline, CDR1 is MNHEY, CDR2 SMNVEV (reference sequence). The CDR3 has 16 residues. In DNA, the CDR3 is TGTGCCAGCAGTTTATCTTTAGCGGGGAGCTCCTACGAGCAGTACTTC. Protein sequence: CASSLSLAGSSYEQYF.

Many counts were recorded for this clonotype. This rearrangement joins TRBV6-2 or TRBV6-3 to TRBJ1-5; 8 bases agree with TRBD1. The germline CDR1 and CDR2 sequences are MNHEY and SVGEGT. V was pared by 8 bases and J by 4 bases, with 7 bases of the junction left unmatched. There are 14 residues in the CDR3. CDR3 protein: CASATGDLNQPQHF. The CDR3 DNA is TGTGCCAGCGCGACAGGGGACCTAAATCAGCCCCAGCATTTT.

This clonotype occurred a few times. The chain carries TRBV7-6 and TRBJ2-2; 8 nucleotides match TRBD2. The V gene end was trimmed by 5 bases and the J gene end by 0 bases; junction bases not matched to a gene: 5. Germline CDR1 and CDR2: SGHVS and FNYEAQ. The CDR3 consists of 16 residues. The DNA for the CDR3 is TGTGCCAGCAGCGGCCCACTAGCGGCGAACACCGGGGAGCTGTTTTTT. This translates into CASSGPLAANTGELFF.

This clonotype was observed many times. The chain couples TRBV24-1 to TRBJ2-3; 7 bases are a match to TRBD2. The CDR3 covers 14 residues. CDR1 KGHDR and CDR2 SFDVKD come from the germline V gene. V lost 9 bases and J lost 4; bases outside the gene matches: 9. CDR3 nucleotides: TGTGCCACCGAAAGCGCGGGAGCCGCAGATACGCAGTATTTT. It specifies CATESAGAADTQYF.

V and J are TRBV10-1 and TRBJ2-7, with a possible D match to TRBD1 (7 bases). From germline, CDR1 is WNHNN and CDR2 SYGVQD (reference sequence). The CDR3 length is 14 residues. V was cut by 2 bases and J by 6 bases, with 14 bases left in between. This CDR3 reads CASSEGAGGGEQYF. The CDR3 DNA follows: TGCGCCAGCAGTGAGGGGGCAGGGGGAGGCGAGCAGTACTTC.

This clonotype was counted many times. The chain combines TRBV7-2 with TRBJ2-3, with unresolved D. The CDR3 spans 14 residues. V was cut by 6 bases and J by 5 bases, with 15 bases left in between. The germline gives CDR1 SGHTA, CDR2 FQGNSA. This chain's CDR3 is CASSPYLSGDTQYF. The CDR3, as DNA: TGTGCCAGCAGTCCATATCTTTCGGGAGATACGCAGTATTTT.

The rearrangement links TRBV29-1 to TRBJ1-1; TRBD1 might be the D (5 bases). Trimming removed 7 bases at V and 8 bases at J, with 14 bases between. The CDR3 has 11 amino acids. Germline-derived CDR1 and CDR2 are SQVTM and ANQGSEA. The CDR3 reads CSGRRQKEAFF. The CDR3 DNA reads TGCAGCGGGAGAAGACAGAAAGAAGCTTTCTTT.

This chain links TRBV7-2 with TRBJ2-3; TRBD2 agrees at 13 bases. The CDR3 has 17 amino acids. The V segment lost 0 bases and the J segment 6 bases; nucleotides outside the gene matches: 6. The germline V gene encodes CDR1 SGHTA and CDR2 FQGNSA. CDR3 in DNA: TGTGCCAGCAGCTTAGCGGCAGGACTAGCGGGAGCGGATACGCAGTATTTT. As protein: CASSLAAGLAGADTQYF.

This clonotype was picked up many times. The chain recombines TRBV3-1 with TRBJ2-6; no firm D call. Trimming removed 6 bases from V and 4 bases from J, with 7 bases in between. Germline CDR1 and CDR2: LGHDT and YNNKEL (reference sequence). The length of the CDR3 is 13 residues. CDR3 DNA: TGTGCCAGCAGACAGACCGGGGCCAACGTCCTGACTTTC. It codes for CASRQTGANVLTF.

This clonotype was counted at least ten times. CDR3 bases: TGCAGCGTCCGGCCCCTCTCCTACAATGAGCAGTTCTTC. Its translation is CSVRPLSYNEQFF. This chain uses TRBV20-1 with TRBJ2-1; D uncertain. This CDR3 has 13 residues. Germline CDR1 and CDR2: DFQATT and SNEGSKA (reference sequence).

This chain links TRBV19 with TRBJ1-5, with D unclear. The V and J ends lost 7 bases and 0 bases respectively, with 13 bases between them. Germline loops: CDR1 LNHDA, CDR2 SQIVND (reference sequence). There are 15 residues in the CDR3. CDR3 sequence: CASNGVPYSNQPQHF. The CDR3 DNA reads TGTGCCAGTAACGGCGTCCCATATAGCAATCAGCCCCAGCATTTT.